This T cell receptor beta chain is drawn from a study of molecular identifiers for immune sequencing clone quantification (dated by TCRdb to the late 2010s). Looking at the study overall: For a replicate experiment, RNA from roughly 18,000 or 92,000 naive CD8 T cells was divided into five aliquots, of which four were sequenced. The study was a methods study using CD8 T cells to benchmark molecular-identifier clustering-based TCR repertoire sequencing (MIDCIRS) and TCR RNA copy counting.

Including the terminal cysteine and phenylalanine, the CDR3 comprises 15 residues. Only the CDR3 part of the read is kept: 45 bases, read in frame from the first base. CDR1 GTSNPN and CDR2 SVGIG were looked up in the germline V gene (reference sequence). What the study reported, not specific to this receptor: Without barcode sub-clustering, chimeric consensus sequences inflated TCR diversity; chimeras reached as high as 47%. About 2.9 recovered TCR RNA copies per cell were obtained by modeling, versus 9 to 10 by digital PCR, implying a capture efficiency of about 30%. The naive libraries included spiked-in Jurkat TCR RNA (10 copies' worth), and this Jurkat TCR RNA is not part of the donor repertoire. Even against a background of one million naive CD8 T cells, spiked-in Jurkat TCR RNA amounting to a single cell's worth was reported to be detectable. Identical TCR molecules sharing a barcode could cause highly expanded clone sizes to be underestimated. In CMV-specific effector cells, clones with more than 20 RNA copies accounted for over 99% of molecules, whereas in naive cells such clones accounted for under 1%.

Turning to this clonotype: Its antigen is unknown. One end of the junction does not line up with germline, which may come from a read error.

Libraries were built with PCR. Sequenced on an Illumina HiSeq 4000. Preparation of bulk TCR libraries followed a previously described approach, with the TCR primers listed in Table S5. The Qiagen AllPrep DNA/RNA kit was used to purify total RNA. Reads from multiple sequencing runs of the same library were pooled before analysis. The paper's processing steps were these. Reads were retained only if their TCR constant sequence matched exactly, and those retained reads were trimmed to 150 nt and grouped according to their 12-nt molecular barcodes. Reads in each barcode group were sub-clustered using a 15% Levenshtein threshold, and a quality-weighted consensus sequence was built for each RNA molecule. Non-functional sequences were excluded, and lower-count sequences lying one edit away from another sequence were also excluded. Based on fitting two negative binomial distributions, any barcode sub-cluster with under 20% of the maximum read count was discarded. TCRdb reprocessed the public reads (quality trimming at Q25 with fastp, clone calling with MiXCR) and kept in-frame beta chains. One record per CDR3 amino acid sequence lists the most common genes and DNA. TCRdb, rather than the study authors, made the V and J calls. A total of 490,000 or so distinct CDR3 sequences appear in this sample, around 21% of them only once. The top ten constitute under 0.85% of the sample.

Naive CD8 T cell libraries were made from roughly 21,000 to 960,000 sorted cells using 10%, 30% or 50% of purified RNA. Naive CD8 T cells, defined as CD8+CD4-CCR7+CD45RA+, were FACS-sorted into RLT Plus buffer on a BD FACSAria II. More than 8 TCR copies' worth of Jurkat RNA were spiked into roughly 19,000-1,000,000 naive CD8 T cell samples to test detection sensitivity. Enrichment of CD8 T cells was performed with RosetteSep CD8+ T Cell Enrichment Cocktail and Ficoll-Paque, after which ACK red cell lysis was carried out. The sequence is built from TRBV30 and TRBJ2-5; 12 bases in the junction line up with TRBD2. This clonotype was sampled from a human donor in good health. Some libraries in this study had Jurkat cell RNA spiked in. What was sequenced was naive CD8+ T cells from blood, with Jurkat cell RNA spiked in. Sample cell subset or site, as interpreted from the label and publication: FACS-sorted CD8+CD4-CCR7+CD45RA+ naive T cells. CDR3 protein: CALSGLAGGRETQYF. At the DNA level, the sequence is TGTGCCTTGAGTGGTCTAGCGGGAGGGCGAGAGACCCAGTACTTC.